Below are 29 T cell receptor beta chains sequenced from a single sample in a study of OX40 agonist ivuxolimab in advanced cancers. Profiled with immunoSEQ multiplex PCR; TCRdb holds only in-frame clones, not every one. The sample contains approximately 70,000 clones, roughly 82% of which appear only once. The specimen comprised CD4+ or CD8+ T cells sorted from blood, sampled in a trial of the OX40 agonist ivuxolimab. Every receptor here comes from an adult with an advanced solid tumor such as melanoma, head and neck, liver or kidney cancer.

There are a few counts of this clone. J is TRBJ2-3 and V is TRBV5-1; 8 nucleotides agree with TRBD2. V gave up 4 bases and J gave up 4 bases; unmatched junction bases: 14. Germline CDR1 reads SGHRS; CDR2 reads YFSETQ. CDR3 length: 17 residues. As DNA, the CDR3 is TGCGCCAGCAGCAACCCGGGAGCGGGGGCCAAGTCAGATACGCAGTATTTT. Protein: CASSNPGAGAKSDTQYF.

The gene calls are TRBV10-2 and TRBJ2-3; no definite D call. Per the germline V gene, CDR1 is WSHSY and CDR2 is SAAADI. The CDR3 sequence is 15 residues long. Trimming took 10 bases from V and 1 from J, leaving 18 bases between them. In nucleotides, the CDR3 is TGCGCCACCCGCTATTTTACGACTCGCACAGATACGCAGTATTTT. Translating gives CATRYFTTRTDTQYF.

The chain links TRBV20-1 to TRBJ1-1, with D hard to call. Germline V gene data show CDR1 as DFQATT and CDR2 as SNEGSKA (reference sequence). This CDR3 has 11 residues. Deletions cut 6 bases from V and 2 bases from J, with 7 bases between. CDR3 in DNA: TGCAGTGCGCGGTACAACACTGAAGCTTTCTTT. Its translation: CSARYNTEAFF.

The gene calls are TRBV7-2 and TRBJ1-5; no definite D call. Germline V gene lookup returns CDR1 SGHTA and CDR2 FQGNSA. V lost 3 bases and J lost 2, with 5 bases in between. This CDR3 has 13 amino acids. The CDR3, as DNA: TGTGCCAGCAGCTTCGGGGGCAATCAGCCCCAGCATTTT. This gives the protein CASSFGGNQPQHF.

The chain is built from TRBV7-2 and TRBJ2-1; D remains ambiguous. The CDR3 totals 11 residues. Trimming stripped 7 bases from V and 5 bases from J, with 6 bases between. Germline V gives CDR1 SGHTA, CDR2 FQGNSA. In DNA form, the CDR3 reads TGTGCCAGCACCCTTAACAATGAGCAGTTCTTC. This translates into CASTLNNEQFF. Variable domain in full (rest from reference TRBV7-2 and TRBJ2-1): GAGVSQSPSNKVTEKGKDVELRCDPISGHTALYWYRQSLGQGLEFLIYFQGNSAPDKSGLPSDRFSAERTGGSVSTLTIQRTQQEDSAVYLCASTLNNEQFFGPGTRLTVL.

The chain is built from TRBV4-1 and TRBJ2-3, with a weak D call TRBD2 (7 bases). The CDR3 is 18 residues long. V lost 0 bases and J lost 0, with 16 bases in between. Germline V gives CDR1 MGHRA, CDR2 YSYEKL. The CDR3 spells CASSQDRRGGSSTDTQYF. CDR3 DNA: TGCGCCAGCAGCCAAGATCGTAGGGGGGGCAGTAGCACAGATACGCAGTATTTT.

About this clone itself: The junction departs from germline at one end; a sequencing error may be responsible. The CDR3 DNA sequence: TGTGCCAGCAGCTTGGTTGGAGACGAGCAGTACTTC. Translating gives CASSLVGDEQYF. V gene TRBV5-1 combines with J gene TRBJ2-7; no definite D call. This CDR3 has 12 residues. From germline, CDR1 is SGHRS and CDR2 YFSETQ.

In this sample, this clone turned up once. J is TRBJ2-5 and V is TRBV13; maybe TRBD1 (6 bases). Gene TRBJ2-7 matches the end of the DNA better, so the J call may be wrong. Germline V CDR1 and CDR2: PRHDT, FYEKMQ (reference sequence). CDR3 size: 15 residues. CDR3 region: CASSRIGGRLYEQYF. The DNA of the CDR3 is TGTGCCAGCAGCCGGATAGGGGGACGGCTCTACGAGCAGTACTTC.

CDR3: CASSPPRAGQGAGETQYF. CDR3 in DNA: TGTGCCAGCAGTCCACCCAGAGCCGGACAGGGAGCAGGAGAGACCCAGTACTTC. J is TRBJ2-5 and V is TRBV27; 8 positions match TRBD1. The CDR3 has 18 residues. J was trimmed by 4 bases and V by 5 bases; bases with no gene match: 18. Germline values: CDR1 MNHEY, CDR2 SMNVEV (reference sequence).

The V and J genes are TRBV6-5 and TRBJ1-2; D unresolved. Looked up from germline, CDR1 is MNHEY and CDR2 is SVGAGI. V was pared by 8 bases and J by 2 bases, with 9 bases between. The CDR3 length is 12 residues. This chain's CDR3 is CASRYENYGYTF. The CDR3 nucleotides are TGTGCCAGCCGCTATGAGAACTATGGCTACACCTTC.

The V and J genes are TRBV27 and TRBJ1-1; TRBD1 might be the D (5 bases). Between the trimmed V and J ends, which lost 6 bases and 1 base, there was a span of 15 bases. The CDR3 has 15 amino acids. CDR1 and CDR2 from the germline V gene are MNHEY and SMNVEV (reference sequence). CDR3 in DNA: TGTGCCAGCAGGTCCCCCAGGGCCTCGAACACTGAAGCTTTCTTT. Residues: CASRSPRASNTEAFF.

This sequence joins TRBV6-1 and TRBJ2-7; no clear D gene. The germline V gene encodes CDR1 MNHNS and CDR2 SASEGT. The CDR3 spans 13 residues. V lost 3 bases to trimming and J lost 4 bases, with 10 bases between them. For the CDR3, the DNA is TGTGCCAGCAGTGAGGCGCAGCCTTACGAGCAGTACTTC. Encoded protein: CASSEAQPYEQYF.

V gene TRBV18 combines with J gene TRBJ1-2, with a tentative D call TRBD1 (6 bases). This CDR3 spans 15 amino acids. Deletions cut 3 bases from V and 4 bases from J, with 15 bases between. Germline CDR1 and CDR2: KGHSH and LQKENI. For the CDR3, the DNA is TGTGCCAGCTCACCCGGACAGACCTCCGCCTATGGCTACACCTTC. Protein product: CASSPGQTSAYGYTF.

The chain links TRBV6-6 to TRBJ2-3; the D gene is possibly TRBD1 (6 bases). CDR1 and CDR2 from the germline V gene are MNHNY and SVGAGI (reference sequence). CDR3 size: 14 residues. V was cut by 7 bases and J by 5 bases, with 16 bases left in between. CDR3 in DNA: TGTGCCAGCAAGGACAATCAGGGACAAGATACGCAGTATTTT. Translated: CASKDNQGQDTQYF.

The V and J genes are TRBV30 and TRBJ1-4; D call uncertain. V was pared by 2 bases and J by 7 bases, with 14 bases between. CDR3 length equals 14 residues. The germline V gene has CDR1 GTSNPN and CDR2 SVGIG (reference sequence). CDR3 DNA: TGTGCCTGGAGTTCCGAGGCGCCAGGTGAAAAACTGTTTTTT. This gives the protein CAWSSEAPGEKLFF.

The CDR3 protein is CASSMVDDEQYF. Written as DNA, the CDR3 is TGTGCCAGTAGTATGGTAGACGACGAGCAGTACTTC. The genes are TRBV19 and TRBJ2-7; the D is unclear. CDR1 is LNHDA, CDR2 SQIVND, per germline (reference sequence). CDR3 size: 12 residues. V was pared by 3 bases and J by 5 bases, with 8 bases between.

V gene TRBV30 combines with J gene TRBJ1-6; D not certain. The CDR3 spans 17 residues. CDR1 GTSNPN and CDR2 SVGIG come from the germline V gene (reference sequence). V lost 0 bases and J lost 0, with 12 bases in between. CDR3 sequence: CAWSVLPESSYNSPLHF. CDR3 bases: TGTGCCTGGAGTGTACTGCCCGAGAGCTCCTATAATTCACCCCTCCACTTT.

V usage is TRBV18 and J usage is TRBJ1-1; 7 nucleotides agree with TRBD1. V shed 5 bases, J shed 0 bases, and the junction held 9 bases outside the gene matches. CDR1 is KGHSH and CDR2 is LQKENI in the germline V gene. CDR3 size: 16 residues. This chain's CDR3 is CASSSSPGGMNTEAFF. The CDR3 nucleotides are TGTGCCAGCTCATCAAGCCCAGGGGGGATGAACACTGAAGCTTTCTTT.

The CDR3 spells CASSFTPAKNIQYF. CDR3 coding DNA: TGTGCCAGCAGTTTCACCCCGGCCAAAAACATTCAGTACTTC. The chain employs TRBV27 and TRBJ2-4; D is ambiguous. The CDR3 sequence is 14 residues long. In germline, CDR1 is MNHEY, CDR2 SMNVEV (reference sequence). V was pared by 3 bases and J by 1 base, with 7 bases between.

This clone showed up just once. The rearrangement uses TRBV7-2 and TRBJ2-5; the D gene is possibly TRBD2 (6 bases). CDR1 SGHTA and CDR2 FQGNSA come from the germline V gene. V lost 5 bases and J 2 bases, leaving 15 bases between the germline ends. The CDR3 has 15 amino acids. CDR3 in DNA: TGTGCCAGCAGCCGTAGGAGGGCCCCTCAAGAGACCCAGTACTTC. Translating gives CASSRRRAPQETQYF.

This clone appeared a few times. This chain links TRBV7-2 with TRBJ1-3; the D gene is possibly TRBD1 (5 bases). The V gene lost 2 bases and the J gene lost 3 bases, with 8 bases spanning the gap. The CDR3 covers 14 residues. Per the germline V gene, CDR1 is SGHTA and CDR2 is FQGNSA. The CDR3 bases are TGTGCCAGCAGCTTACAGGGATTTGGAAACACCATATATTTT. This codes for CASSLQGFGNTIYF.

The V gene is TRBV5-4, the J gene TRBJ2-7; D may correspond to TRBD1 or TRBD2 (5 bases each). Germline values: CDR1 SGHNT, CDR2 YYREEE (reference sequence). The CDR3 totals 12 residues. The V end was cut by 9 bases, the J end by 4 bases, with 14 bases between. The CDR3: CATGWGNYEQYF. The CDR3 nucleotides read TGTGCCACCGGATGGGGGAATTACGAGCAGTACTTC. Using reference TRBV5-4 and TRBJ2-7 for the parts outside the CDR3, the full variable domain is ETGVTQSPTHLIKTRGQQVTLRCSSQSGHNTVSWYQQALGQGPQFIFQYYREEENGRGNFPPRFSGLQFPNYSSELNVNALELDDSALYLCATGWGNYEQYFGPGTRLTVT.

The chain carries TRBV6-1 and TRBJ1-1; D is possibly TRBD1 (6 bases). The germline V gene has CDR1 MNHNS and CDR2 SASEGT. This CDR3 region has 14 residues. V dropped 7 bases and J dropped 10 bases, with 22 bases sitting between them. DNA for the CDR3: TGTGCCAGCAACTGGGGGCGGAATCCAGGCGGAGCTTTCTTT. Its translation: CASNWGRNPGGAFF.

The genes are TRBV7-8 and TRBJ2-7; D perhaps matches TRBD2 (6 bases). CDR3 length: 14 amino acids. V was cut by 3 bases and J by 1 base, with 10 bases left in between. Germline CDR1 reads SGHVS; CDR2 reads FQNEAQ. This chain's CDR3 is CASSFGGKSYEQYF. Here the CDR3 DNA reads TGTGCCAGCAGCTTCGGCGGGAAGTCCTACGAGCAGTACTTC.

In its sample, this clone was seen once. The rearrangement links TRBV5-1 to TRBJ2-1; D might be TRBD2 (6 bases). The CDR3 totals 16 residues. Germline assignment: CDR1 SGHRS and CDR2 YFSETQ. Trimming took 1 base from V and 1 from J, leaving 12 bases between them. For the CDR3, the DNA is TGCGCCAGCAGCTTGTGGTCCGGGGGATCCTACAATGAGCAGTTCTTC. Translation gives CASSLWSGGSYNEQFF.

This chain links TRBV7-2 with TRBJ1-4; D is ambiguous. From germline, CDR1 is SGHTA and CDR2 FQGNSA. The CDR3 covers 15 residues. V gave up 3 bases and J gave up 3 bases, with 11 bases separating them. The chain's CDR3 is CASSLRAGSNEKLFF. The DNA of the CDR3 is TGTGCCAGCAGCTTGAGGGCGGGTTCTAATGAAAAACTGTTTTTT.

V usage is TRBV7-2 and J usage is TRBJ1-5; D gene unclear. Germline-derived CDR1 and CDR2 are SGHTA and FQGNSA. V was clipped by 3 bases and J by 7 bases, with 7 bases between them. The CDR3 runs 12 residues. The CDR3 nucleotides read TGTGCCAGCAGCTTCGACGGCCAGCCCCAGCATTTT. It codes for CASSFDGQPQHF.

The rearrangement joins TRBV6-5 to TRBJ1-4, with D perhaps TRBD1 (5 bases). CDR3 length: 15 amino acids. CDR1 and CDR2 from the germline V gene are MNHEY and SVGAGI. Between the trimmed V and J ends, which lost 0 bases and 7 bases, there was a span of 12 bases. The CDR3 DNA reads TGTGCCAGCAGTTACTCGAGTGGGGCGGGTGAAAAACTGTTTTTT. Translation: CASSYSSGAGEKLFF.

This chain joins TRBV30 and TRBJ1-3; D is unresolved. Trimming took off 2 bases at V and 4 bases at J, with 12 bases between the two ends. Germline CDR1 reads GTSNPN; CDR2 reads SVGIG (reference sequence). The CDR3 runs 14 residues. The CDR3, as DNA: TGTGCCTGGAGTACCCAAACCCTAGGAAACACCATATATTTT. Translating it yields CAWSTQTLGNTIYF.